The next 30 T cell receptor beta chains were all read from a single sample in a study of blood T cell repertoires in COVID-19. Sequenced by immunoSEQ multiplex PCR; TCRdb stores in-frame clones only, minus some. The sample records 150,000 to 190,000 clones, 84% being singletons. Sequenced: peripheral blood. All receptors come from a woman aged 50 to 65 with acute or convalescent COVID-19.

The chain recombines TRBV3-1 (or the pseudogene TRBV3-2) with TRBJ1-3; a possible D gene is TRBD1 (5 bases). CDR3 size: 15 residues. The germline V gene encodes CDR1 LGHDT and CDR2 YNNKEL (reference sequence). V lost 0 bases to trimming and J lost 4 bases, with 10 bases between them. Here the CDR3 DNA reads TGTGCCAGCAGCCAAGAGGGGGGAGGCGGAAACACCATATATTTT. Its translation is CASSQEGGGGNTIYF.

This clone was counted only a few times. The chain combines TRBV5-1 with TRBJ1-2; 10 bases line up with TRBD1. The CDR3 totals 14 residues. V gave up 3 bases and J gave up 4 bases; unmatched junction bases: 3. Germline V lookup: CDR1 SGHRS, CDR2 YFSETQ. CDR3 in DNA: TGCGCCAGCAGCTCGGGGACAGGGGTCTATGGCTACACCTTC. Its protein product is CASSSGTGVYGYTF. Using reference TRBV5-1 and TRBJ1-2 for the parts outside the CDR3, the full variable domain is KAGVTQTPRYLIKTRGQQVTLSCSPISGHRSVSWYQQTPGQGLQFLFEYFSETQRNKGNFPGRFSGRQFSNSRSEMNVSTLELGDSALYLCASSSGTGVYGYTFGSGTRLTVV.

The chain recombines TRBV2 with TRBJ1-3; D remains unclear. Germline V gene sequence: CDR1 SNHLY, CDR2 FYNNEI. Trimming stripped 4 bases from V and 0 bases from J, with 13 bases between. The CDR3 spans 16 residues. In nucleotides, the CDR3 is TGTGCCAGCAGTGTTCCCGTCCCCGGCTCTGGAAACACCATATATTTT. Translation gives CASSVPVPGSGNTIYF.

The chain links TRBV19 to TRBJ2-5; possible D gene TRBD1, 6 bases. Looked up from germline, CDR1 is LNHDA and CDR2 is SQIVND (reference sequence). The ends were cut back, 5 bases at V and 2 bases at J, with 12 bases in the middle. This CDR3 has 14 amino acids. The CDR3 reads CASSRPGVQETQYF. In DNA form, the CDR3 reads TGTGCCAGTAGTCGGCCAGGGGTACAAGAGACCCAGTACTTC. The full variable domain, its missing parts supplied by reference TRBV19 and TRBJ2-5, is DGGITQSPKYLFRKEGQNVTLSCEQNLNHDAMYWYRQDPGQGLRLIYYSQIVNDFQKGDIAEGYSVSREKKESFPLTVTSAQKNPTAFYLCASSRPGVQETQYFGPGTRLLVL.

The CDR3 protein is CASSPPGQGATANEKLFF. CDR3 sequence (DNA): TGTGCCAGCTCACCTCCGGGACAGGGGGCGACAGCTAATGAAAAACTGTTTTTT. The chain links TRBV18 to TRBJ1-4; the match to TRBD1 covers 12 bases. V dropped 3 bases and J dropped 3; count of bases not matched to a gene: 8. The CDR3 covers 18 residues. CDR1 KGHSH and CDR2 LQKENI come from the germline V gene.

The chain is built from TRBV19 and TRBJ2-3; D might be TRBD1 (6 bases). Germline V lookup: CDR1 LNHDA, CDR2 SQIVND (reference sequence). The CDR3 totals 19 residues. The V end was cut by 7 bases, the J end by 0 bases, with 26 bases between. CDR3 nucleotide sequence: TGTGCCAGTACCTACACCCAGGGGAGCCACCTTCCTAGCACAGATACGCAGTATTTT. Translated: CASTYTQGSHLPSTDTQYF.

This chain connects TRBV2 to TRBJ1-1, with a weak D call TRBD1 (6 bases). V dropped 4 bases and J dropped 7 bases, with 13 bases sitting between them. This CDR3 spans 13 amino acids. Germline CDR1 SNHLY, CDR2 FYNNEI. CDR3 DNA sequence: TGTGCCAGCAGTGTAAGGGGGAAGGATGAAGCTTTCTTT. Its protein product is CASSVRGKDEAFF.

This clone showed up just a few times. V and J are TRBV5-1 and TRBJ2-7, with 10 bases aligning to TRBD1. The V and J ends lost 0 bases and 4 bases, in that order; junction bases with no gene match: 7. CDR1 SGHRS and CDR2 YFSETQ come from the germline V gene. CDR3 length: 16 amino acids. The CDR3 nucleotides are TGCGCCAGCAGCTTGGCTGTGTTGGGACAGGGGTACGAGCAGTACTTC. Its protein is CASSLAVLGQGYEQYF.

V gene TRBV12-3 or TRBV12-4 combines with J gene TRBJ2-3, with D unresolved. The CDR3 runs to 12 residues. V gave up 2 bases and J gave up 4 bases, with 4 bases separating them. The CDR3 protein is CASSLRADTQYF. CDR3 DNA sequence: TGTGCCAGCAGTTTAAGAGCAGATACGCAGTATTTT.

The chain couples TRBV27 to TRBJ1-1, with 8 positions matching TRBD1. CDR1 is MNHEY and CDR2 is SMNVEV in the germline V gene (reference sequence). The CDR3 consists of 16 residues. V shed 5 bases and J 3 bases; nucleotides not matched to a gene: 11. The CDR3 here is CASSPGQGPGDTEAFF. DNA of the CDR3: TGTGCCAGCAGTCCAGGACAGGGCCCCGGGGACACTGAAGCTTTCTTT.

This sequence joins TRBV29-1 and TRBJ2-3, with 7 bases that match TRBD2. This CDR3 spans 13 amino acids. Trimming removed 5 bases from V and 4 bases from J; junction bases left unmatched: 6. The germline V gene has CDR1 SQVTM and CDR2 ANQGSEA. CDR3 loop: CSVQRLAPDTQYF. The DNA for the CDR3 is TGCAGCGTTCAAAGACTAGCTCCAGATACGCAGTATTTT.

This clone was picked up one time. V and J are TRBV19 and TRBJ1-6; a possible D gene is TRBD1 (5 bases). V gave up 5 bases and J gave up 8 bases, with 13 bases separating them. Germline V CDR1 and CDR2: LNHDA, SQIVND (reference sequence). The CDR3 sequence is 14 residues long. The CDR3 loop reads CASSPRVFDSPLHF. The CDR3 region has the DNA TGTGCCAGTAGTCCCAGGGTGTTTGATTCACCCCTCCACTTT.

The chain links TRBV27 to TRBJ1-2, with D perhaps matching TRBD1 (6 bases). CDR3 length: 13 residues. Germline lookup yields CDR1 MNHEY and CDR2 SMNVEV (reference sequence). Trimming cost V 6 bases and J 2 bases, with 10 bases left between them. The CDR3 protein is CASRSGVNYGYTF. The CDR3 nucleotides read TGTGCCAGCAGGTCAGGGGTGAACTATGGCTACACCTTC.

The CDR3 region is CASSLDRVWEQYF. In DNA form, the CDR3 reads TGCGCCAGCAGCTTGGACAGGGTGTGGGAGCAGTACTTC. The V and J genes are TRBV5-1 and TRBJ2-7; D may be TRBD1 (6 bases). Trimming stripped 0 bases from V and 7 bases from J, with 11 bases between. This CDR3 contains 13 residues. Germline V gene data show CDR1 as SGHRS and CDR2 as YFSETQ.

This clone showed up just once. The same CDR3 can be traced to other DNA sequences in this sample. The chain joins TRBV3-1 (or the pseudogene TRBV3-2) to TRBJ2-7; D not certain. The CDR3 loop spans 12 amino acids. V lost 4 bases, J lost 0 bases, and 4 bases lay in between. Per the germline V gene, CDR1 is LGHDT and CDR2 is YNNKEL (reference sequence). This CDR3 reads CASSPGSYEQYF. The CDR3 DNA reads TGTGCCAGCAGCCCAGGCTCCTACGAGCAGTACTTC.

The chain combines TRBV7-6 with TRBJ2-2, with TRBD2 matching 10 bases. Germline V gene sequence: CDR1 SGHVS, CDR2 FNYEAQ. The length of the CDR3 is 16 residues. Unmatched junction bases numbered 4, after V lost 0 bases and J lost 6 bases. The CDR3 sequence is CASSLASGGAPGELFF. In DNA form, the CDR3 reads TGTGCCAGCAGCTTAGCAAGCGGGGGGGCCCCCGGGGAGCTGTTTTTT. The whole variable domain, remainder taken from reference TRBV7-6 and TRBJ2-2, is GAGVSQSPRYKVTKRGQDVALRCDPISGHVSLYWYRQALGQGPEFLTYFNYEAQQDKSGLPNDRFSAERPEGSISTLTIQRTEQRDSAMYRCASSLASGGAPGELFFGEGSRLTVL.

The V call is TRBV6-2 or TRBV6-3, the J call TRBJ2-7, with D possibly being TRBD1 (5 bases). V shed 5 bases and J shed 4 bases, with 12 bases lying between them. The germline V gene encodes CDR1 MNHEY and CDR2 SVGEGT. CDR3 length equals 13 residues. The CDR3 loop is CASSQGYDYEQYF. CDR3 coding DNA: TGTGCCAGCAGTCAGGGATACGATTACGAGCAGTACTTC.

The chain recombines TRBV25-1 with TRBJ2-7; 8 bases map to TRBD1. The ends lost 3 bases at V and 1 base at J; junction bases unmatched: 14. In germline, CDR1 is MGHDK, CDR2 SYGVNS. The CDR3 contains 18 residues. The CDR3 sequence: CASSDGLEWTGCSYEQYF. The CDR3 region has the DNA TGTGCCAGCAGTGACGGGTTAGAGTGGACAGGGTGTTCCTACGAGCAGTACTTC.

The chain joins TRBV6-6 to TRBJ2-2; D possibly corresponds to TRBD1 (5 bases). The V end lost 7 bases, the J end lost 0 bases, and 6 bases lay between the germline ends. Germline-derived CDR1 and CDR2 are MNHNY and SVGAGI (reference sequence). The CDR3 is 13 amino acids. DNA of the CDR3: TGTGCCAGCAAGGGGTCGAACACCGGGGAGCTGTTTTTT. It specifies CASKGSNTGELFF.

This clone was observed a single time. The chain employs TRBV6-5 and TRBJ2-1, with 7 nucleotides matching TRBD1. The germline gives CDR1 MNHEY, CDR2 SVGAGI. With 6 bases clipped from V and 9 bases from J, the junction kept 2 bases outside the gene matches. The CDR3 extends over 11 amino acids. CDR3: CASRRQGEQFF. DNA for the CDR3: TGTGCCAGCAGACGACAGGGTGAGCAGTTCTTC.

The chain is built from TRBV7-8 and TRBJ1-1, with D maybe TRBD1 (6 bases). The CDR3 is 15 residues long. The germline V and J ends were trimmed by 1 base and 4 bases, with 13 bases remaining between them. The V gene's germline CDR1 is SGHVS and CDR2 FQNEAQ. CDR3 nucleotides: TGTGCCAGCAGCTTAGTCTCGGGGGGCGGCACTGAAGCTTTCTTT. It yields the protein CASSLVSGGGTEAFF.

CDR3 sequence (DNA): TGTGCCAGCAGTTACTCGACAGGGGCTTTCGAAAACACCATATATTTT. Translating it yields CASSYSTGAFENTIYF. V and J are TRBV6-5 and TRBJ1-3; 8 nucleotides align to TRBD1. The CDR3 spans 16 residues. The J segment lost 6 bases and the V segment lost 0 bases, leaving 7 bases of the junction unmatched. CDR1 MNHEY and CDR2 SVGAGI come from the germline V gene.

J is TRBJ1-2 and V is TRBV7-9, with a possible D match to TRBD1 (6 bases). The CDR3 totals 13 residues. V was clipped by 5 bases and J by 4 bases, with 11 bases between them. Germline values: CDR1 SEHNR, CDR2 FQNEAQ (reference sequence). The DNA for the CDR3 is TGTGCCAGCAGCATGGACAGCGTCTATGGCTACACCTTC. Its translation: CASSMDSVYGYTF.

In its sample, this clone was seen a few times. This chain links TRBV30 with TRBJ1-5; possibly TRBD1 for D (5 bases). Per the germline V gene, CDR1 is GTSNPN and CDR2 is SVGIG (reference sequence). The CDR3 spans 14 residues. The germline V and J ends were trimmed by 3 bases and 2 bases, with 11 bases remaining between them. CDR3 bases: TGTGCCTGGAGCGGGGGGTTCGGCAATCAGCCCCAGCATTTT. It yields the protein CAWSGGFGNQPQHF. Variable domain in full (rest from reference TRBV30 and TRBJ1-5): SQTIHQWPATLVQPVGSPLSLECTVEGTSNPNLYWYRQAAGRGLQLLFYSVGIGQISSEVPQNLSASRPQDRQFILSSKKLLLSDSGFYLCAWSGGFGNQPQHFGDGTRLSIL.

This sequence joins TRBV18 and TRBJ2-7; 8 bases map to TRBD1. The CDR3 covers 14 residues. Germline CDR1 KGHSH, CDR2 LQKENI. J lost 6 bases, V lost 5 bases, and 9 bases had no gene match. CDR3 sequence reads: CASSSGQGQGEQYF. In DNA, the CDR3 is TGTGCCAGCTCAAGCGGACAGGGCCAAGGCGAGCAGTACTTC.

The CDR3 protein is CASSSTPTGGKNTIYF. CDR3 in DNA: TGCGCCAGCAGCTCCACCCCGACAGGTGGGAAAAACACCATATATTTT. The V call is TRBV5-1, the J call TRBJ1-3; tentative D call: TRBD1 (6 bases). Trimming took 3 bases from V and 6 from J, leaving 19 bases between them. Per the germline V gene, CDR1 is SGHRS and CDR2 is YFSETQ. The CDR3 totals 16 residues.

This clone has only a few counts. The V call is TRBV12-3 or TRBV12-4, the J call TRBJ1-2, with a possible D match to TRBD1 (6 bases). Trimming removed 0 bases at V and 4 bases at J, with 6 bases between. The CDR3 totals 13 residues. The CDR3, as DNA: TGTGCCAGCAGTTTAGCAGGGGGCTATGGCTACACCTTC. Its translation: CASSLAGGYGYTF.

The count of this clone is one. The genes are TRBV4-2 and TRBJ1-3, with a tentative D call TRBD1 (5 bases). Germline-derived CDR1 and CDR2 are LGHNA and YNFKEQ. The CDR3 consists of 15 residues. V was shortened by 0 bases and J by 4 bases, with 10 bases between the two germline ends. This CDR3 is CASSQDRDLGNTIYF. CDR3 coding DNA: TGTGCCAGCAGCCAAGATCGGGACTTAGGAAACACCATATATTTT.

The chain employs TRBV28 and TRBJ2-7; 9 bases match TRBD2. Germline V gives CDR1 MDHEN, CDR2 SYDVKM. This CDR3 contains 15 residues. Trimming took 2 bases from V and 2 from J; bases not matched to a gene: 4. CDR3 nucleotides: TGTGCCAGCAGTTTACCGCTAGCGGGAACCTACGAGCAGTACTTC. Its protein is CASSLPLAGTYEQYF.

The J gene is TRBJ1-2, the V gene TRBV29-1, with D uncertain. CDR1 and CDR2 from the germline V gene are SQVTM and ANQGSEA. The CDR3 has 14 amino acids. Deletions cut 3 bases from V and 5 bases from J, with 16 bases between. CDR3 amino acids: CSVEGGRGGYGYTF. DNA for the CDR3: TGCAGCGTTGAGGGCGGACGTGGAGGATATGGCTACACCTTC.